The rows below give T cell receptor beta chains drawn from one sample of a study of blood T cell repertoires in COVID-19. Assay used: immunoSEQ multiplex PCR; TCRdb lists only in-frame clones, some missing. The table lists fewer than 120,000 clones, roughly 82% of them singletons. Sequencing used peripheral blood. These receptor sequences come from a woman aged 55-69 years with acute or convalescent COVID-19. CDR3s include the opening cysteine and the closing phenylalanine or tryptophan. Fields, in order: CDR3 DNA, CDR3 protein, J gene, D gene, V gene, clone size. A D gene is named only where the DNA matches it firmly. Clone size is not always given. Where it is, it says once, few, many or a class for expanded clones.

DNA: TGTGCCACCAGTGATCACAGGGGGGCAGATACGCAGTATTTT
CDR3: CATSDHRGADTQYF
J: TRBJ2-3
D: TRBD1
V: TRBV24-1
size: .

DNA: TGTGCCAGCAGCTTGGAGGCGGGCGATCCGCAGTATTTT
CDR3: CASSLEAGDPQYF
J: TRBJ2-3
D: .
V: TRBV5-6
size: .

DNA: TGTGCCAGCAGCTTGGGCCTGGTGTGGGCTGGAAACACCATATATTTT
CDR3: CASSLGLVWAGNTIYF
J: TRBJ1-3
D: .
V: TRBV7-2
size: .

DNA: TGTGCCTGGAGTGAGGGACTAGCGGGGAATACGCAGTATTTT
CDR3: CAWSEGLAGNTQYF
J: TRBJ2-3
D: TRBD2
V: TRBV30
size: .

DNA: TGTGCCTGGAGAGCTACCCGACAGGCTGTTTACGCTGAAGCTTTCTTT
CDR3: CAWRATRQAVYAEAFF
J: TRBJ1-1
D: .
V: TRBV30
size: .

DNA: TGTGCCAGTAGTATGTACACAGATACGCAGTATTTT
CDR3: CASSMYTDTQYF
J: TRBJ2-3
D: .
V: TRBV19
size: .

DNA: TGCGCCAGCAGCCATATGGACAGTTTCTCCTACGAGCAGTACTTC
CDR3: CASSHMDSFSYEQYF
J: TRBJ2-7
D: .
V: TRBV4-1
size: .

DNA: TGCGCCAGCAGCCAAGATGCGGGGGTTCAGAACTATGGCTACACCTTC
CDR3: CASSQDAGVQNYGYTF
J: TRBJ1-2
D: .
V: TRBV4-3
size: .

DNA: TGTGCCAGCGGACAATCCCGGACCTCTGAAGCTTTCTTT
CDR3: CASGQSRTSEAFF
J: TRBJ1-1
D: .
V: TRBV9
size: .

DNA: TGTGCCAGTAGTATAGAAAACACACAGGCTTTCTTT
CDR3: CASSIENTQAFF
J: TRBJ1-1
D: .
V: TRBV19
size: .

DNA: TGTGCTAGTGCCCGGGGAGGGGGCAATGAGCAGTTCTTC
CDR3: CASARGGGNEQFF
J: TRBJ2-1
D: .
V: TRBV12-5
size: .

DNA: TGTGCCAGCAGTGAAGCTAGGGGGGGCCAGTATAGCAATCAGCCCCAGCATTTT
CDR3: CASSEARGGQYSNQPQHF
J: TRBJ1-5
D: .
V: TRBV2
size: .

DNA: TGTGCCAGCAGCTTGGGACAGGTCCCCTATGGCTACACCTTC
CDR3: CASSLGQVPYGYTF
J: TRBJ1-2
D: .
V: TRBV5-6
size: .

DNA: TGCAGCGTTGTGAAGGGGGCGGGTGGCTACACCTTC
CDR3: CSVVKGAGGYTF
J: TRBJ1-2
D: TRBD1
V: TRBV29-1
size: .

DNA: TGTGCCAGCAGTTCGGGACTAGCGGGGCACACAGATACGCAGTATTTT
CDR3: CASSSGLAGHTDTQYF
J: TRBJ2-3
D: TRBD2
V: TRBV6-2/TRBV6-3
size: .

DNA: TGTGCCAGCAGCCCCAGACACTCTGGCTCTGGAAACACCATATATTTT
CDR3: CASSPRHSGSGNTIYF
J: TRBJ1-3
D: .
V: TRBV14
size: .

DNA: TGTGCCAGCAGTGACTCCTTCGGGGAGACCCAGTACTTC
CDR3: CASSDSFGETQYF
J: TRBJ2-5
D: .
V: TRBV6-4
size: .

DNA: TGTGCCAGCAGCTTAAGGGGGCGCGGGGATTCACCCCTCCACTTT
CDR3: CASSLRGRGDSPLHF
J: TRBJ1-6
D: TRBD1
V: TRBV7-9
size: .

DNA: TGTGCCAGCAGCTGGAGGCGGACAGGGGACACTATGAACACTGAAGCTTTCTTT
CDR3: CASSWRRTGDTMNTEAFF
J: TRBJ1-1
D: TRBD1
V: TRBV7-9
size: .

DNA: TGTGCCAGCAGCGTTACGAGCTCCTATAATTCACCCCTCCACTTT
CDR3: CASSVTSSYNSPLHF
J: TRBJ1-6
D: .
V: TRBV9
size: .

DNA: TGCGCCAGCCGTGACAGGGGGCAGACAGATACGCAGTATTTT
CDR3: CASRDRGQTDTQYF
J: TRBJ2-3
D: TRBD1
V: TRBV4-1
size: many

DNA: TGTGCCAGCACCAGGACAGGGGGCCGGGAGACCCAGTACTTC
CDR3: CASTRTGGRETQYF
J: TRBJ2-5
D: TRBD1
V: TRBV6-5
size: .

DNA: TGTGCCAGCAGGATGGGAGTCATAAATTCACCCCTCCACTTT
CDR3: CASRMGVINSPLHF
J: TRBJ1-6
D: .
V: TRBV28
size: .

DNA: TGTGCCAGCAGCTTAGGGGGAACAGGGGGCATCTATGGCTACACCTTC
CDR3: CASSLGGTGGIYGYTF
J: TRBJ1-2
D: TRBD1
V: TRBV7-2
size: few

DNA: TGTGCCAGCAGCCCTGAACCGACAGGGACGTCCTACGAGCAGTACTTC
CDR3: CASSPEPTGTSYEQYF
J: TRBJ2-7
D: TRBD1
V: TRBV5-5
size: .

DNA: TGCAGCGTTGAAGATACCAGTCAAGAGACCCAGTACTTC
CDR3: CSVEDTSQETQYF
J: TRBJ2-5
D: .
V: TRBV29-1
size: once

DNA: TGCGCCAGCACCCCGGCTAGCGGTTCGTCCTACGAGCAGTACTTC
CDR3: CASTPASGSSYEQYF
J: TRBJ2-7
D: TRBD2
V: TRBV5-1
size: few

DNA: TGTGCCACCAGCAGAGCAGGGACAGGGGGGTACGAGCAGTACTTC
CDR3: CATSRAGTGGYEQYF
J: TRBJ2-7
D: TRBD1
V: TRBV15
size: .

DNA: TGTGCCAGCAGCCGAAGGAGTGGCAGGGGAGCTTTCTTT
CDR3: CASSRRSGRGAFF
J: TRBJ1-1
D: .
V: TRBV11-2
size: .

DNA: TGTGCCAGCAGCTCTAGCGGGGGGGCGATCTGGGAGCTGTTTTTT
CDR3: CASSSSGGAIWELFF
J: TRBJ2-2
D: TRBD2
V: TRBV7-2
size: .

DNA: TGCGCCAGCCGGACAGGGGACACAGATACGCAGTATTTT
CDR3: CASRTGDTDTQYF
J: TRBJ2-3
D: TRBD1
V: TRBV5-1
size: .

DNA: TGTGCCAGCAGTTTAACGAACGCGCCGACTCTGTCACCCCTCCACTTT
CDR3: CASSLTNAPTLSPLHF
J: TRBJ1-6
D: .
V: TRBV27
size: .

DNA: TGCGCCAGCAGCCAAGTTGACAGGGGTACGGGTCAGCCCCAGCATTTT
CDR3: CASSQVDRGTGQPQHF
J: TRBJ1-5
D: TRBD1
V: TRBV4-1
size: .

DNA: TGTGCCAGTAGTCCAATGGACGGGGCGGAGGGTGGCTACACCTTC
CDR3: CASSPMDGAEGGYTF
J: TRBJ1-2
D: .
V: TRBV19
size: .

DNA: TGTGCCAGCAGTTACGGGCAGGCAACCGAGCAGTACTTC
CDR3: CASSYGQATEQYF
J: TRBJ2-7
D: .
V: TRBV6-2/TRBV6-3
size: .

DNA: TGTGCCAGCTCACCACTTAAGGGGGTCGGTGAAAAACTGTTTTTT
CDR3: CASSPLKGVGEKLFF
J: TRBJ1-4
D: .
V: TRBV18
size: .

DNA: TGCGCCAGCAGCTTGGGTCAAGGGGGCTACGAGCAGTACTTC
CDR3: CASSLGQGGYEQYF
J: TRBJ2-7
D: .
V: TRBV5-1
size: .

DNA: TGCGCCAGCTTAAGCGGGGGTGGCACAGATACGCAGTATTTT
CDR3: CASLSGGGTDTQYF
J: TRBJ2-3
D: TRBD2
V: TRBV10-2
size: once

DNA: TGTGCCAGCGCCCGGCGCAGGACAGGGGCCTATGGCTACACCTTC
CDR3: CASARRRTGAYGYTF
J: TRBJ1-2
D: TRBD1
V: TRBV6-5
size: .

DNA: TGTGCCAGCAGCTTAGCGGGGCAGGTAGTTTCTGGCTACACCTTC
CDR3: CASSLAGQVVSGYTF
J: TRBJ1-2
D: .
V: TRBV7-2
size: .

DNA: TGTGCCAGTAGTATAGATTCCGGCACAGGGGATTCACCCCTCCACTTT
CDR3: CASSIDSGTGDSPLHF
J: TRBJ1-6
D: TRBD1
V: TRBV19
size: many

DNA: TGTGCCAGCAGCCAAGACAGGGGCAATCAGCCCCAGCATTTT
CDR3: CASSQDRGNQPQHF
J: TRBJ1-5
D: TRBD1
V: TRBV7-2
size: .

DNA: TGTGCCAGCAGTTTTCAGGGCGATTCACCCCTCCACTTT
CDR3: CASSFQGDSPLHF
J: TRBJ1-6
D: .
V: TRBV12-3/TRBV12-4
size: .